These 4 T cell receptor beta chains originate from one sample sequenced in a study of T cell responses to AZD1222 COVID-19 vaccine. TCRdb's copy holds only in-frame clones and misses some; the assay was immunoSEQ multiplex PCR. The data contain more than 100,000 clones, over 85% of them singletons. The specimen comprised peripheral blood, sampled on day 0 of AZD1222 vaccination. All receptors come from an adult in good health.

The chain has TRBV7-3 and TRBJ2-2; weak D call: TRBD1 (5 bases). Deletions cut 1 base from V and 5 bases from J, with 11 bases between. The CDR3 consists of 15 residues. The V gene's germline CDR1 is SGHTA and CDR2 FQGTGA. The CDR3 here is CASSLRQGWTGELFF. CDR3 nucleotide sequence: TGTGCCAGCAGCTTAAGGCAGGGTTGGACCGGGGAGCTGTTTTTT.

The rearrangement links TRBV30 to TRBJ1-5, with D uncertain. The CDR3 extends over 13 amino acids. Germline values: CDR1 GTSNPN, CDR2 SVGIG (reference sequence). Between the trimmed V and J ends, which lost 0 bases and 6 bases, there was a span of 9 bases. In DNA, the CDR3 is TGTGCCTGGAGTGTACGAGTACGTCAGCCCCAGCATTTT. It translates to CAWSVRVRQPQHF. The full variable domain, with the rest looked up from reference TRBV30 and TRBJ1-5, is SQTIHQWPATLVQPVGSPLSLECTVEGTSNPNLYWYRQAAGRGLQLLFYSVGIGQISSEVPQNLSASRPQDRQFILSSKKLLLSDSGFYLCAWSVRVRQPQHFGDGTRLSIL.

V gene TRBV5-1 combines with J gene TRBJ2-7; D unresolved. The CDR3 length is 14 residues. Trimming pared 0 bases from V and 2 bases from J, leaving 9 bases between. Germline loops: CDR1 SGHRS, CDR2 YFSETQ. CDR3 sequence reads: CASSLAVSAYEQYF. For the CDR3, the DNA is TGCGCCAGCAGCTTGGCGGTTAGTGCCTACGAGCAGTACTTC.

The CDR3 loop reads CASSSYNQPQHF. CDR3 sequence (DNA): TGTGCCAGCAGCTCATACAATCAGCCCCAGCATTTT. The genes are TRBV7-8 and TRBJ1-5; D gene unclear. This CDR3 region has 12 residues. In germline, CDR1 is SGHVS, CDR2 FQNEAQ. The V and J ends lost 4 bases and 3 bases respectively, with 4 bases between them.